This record concerns one T cell receptor beta chain sequence. The sample is drawn from a study of blood T cell repertoires in COVID-19. Study overall: From the United States, Italy and Spain came samples of acute and convalescent COVID-19. Sources were T cells, B-cell-depleted T cells, or PBMCs; the material itself was cDNA or gDNA.

As originally analysed: Amplification of reference gene primers provided the estimated nucleated cell counts. Repertoires were generated with immunoSEQ multiplex PCR, while TCRdb's copy carries only in-frame clones and drops some. The DNA was the basis for D and trimming; V, J and clone size are from that table. The sample consists of tens of thousands of clones, 85% to 90% of them appearing once. Germline assignment: CDR1 SGHRS and CDR2 YFSETQ. This CDR3 has 15 amino acids. The ends lost 2 bases at V and 3 bases at J; junction bases unmatched: 5. During active infection, Seattle patients enrolled and were then monitored through disease.

This TCR was recovered from an older woman with COVID-19, enrolled during active disease. The gene calls are TRBV5-1 and TRBJ2-5; 9 positions agree with TRBD2. The sample was peripheral blood. The CDR3, as DNA: TGCGCCAGCAGCTTATTTTCTAGCGGGAAAGAGACCCAGTACTTC. As protein: CASSLFSSGKETQYF.